The 29 T cell receptor beta chains reported below all come from one sample, sequenced in a study of regulatory T cells in long-lasting Graves disease. Indicated time point: persistent/refractory GD, antithyroid drugs over 5 years with positive TRAb. Researchers made the TCR library from RNA that was extracted from PBMCs. Assembly of TCR beta libraries relied on iRepertoire HTBI primers together with Arm-PCR of CDR3 regions. Each CDR3 protein gets one entry after TCRdb re-called the multiplex PCR reads with MiXCR. The sample yields a few hundred thousand distinct CDR3 sequences, approximately 20% seen once. Sequenced here: peripheral blood mononuclear cells (PBMCs), sampled when the disease was refractory, from a patient treated with antithyroid drugs. These receptors originate from a female donor with Graves disease.

The rearrangement links TRBV7-9 to TRBJ2-1; 8 bases are a match to TRBD2. This CDR3 contains 13 residues. Germline CDR1 reads SEHNR; CDR2 reads FQNEAQ (reference sequence). V lost 4 bases and J lost 6; bases outside the gene matches: 2. The CDR3 region has the DNA TGTGCCAGCAGCTCGGGACTAGTCAATGAGCAGTTCTTC. Its translation is CASSSGLVNEQFF.

This clonotype was observed a few times. This sequence joins TRBV7-3 and TRBJ1-2, with TRBD1 identical over 8 bases. V lost 2 bases, J lost 7 bases, and 12 bases stayed unmatched. The CDR3 runs 16 residues. Germline-derived CDR1 and CDR2 are SGHTA and FQGTGA. The CDR3 here is CASSLSGGQGGGGYTF. Written as DNA, the CDR3 is TGTGCCAGCAGCTTATCCGGTGGACAGGGAGGAGGTGGCTACACCTTC.

The sample holds many counts of this clonotype. V and J are TRBV28 and TRBJ2-7; 9 bases are shared with TRBD2. Per germline, CDR1 MDHEN and CDR2 SYDVKM. The CDR3 runs to 16 residues. The V gene end was trimmed by 5 bases and the J gene end by 0 bases; junction bases not matched to a gene: 8. CDR3: CASSMPLLAGSYEQYF. The CDR3 DNA is TGTGCCAGCAGTATGCCATTACTAGCGGGCTCCTACGAGCAGTACTTC.

This clonotype showed up just a few times. The chain couples TRBV2 to TRBJ2-7, with TRBD2 matching over 9 bases. Germline V gene lookup returns CDR1 SNHLY and CDR2 FYNNEI. The CDR3 loop spans 16 amino acids. J was trimmed by 1 base and V by 7 bases; bases with no gene match: 11. The CDR3 nucleotides read TGTGCCAGCATAGGGGACATAGCGGGAGCTTCCTACGAGCAGTACTTC. It is translated as CASIGDIAGASYEQYF.

This clonotype was counted ten times or more. This sequence joins TRBV6-1 and TRBJ1-2; TRBD1 agrees at 8 bases. Per germline, CDR1 MNHNS and CDR2 SASEGT. V lost 5 bases, J lost 5 bases, and 13 bases stayed unmatched. The length of the CDR3 is 16 residues. In DNA, the CDR3 is TGTGCCAGCAGTCCTGTAACCGGGACAGGTACTTATGGCTACACCTTC. It specifies CASSPVTGTGTYGYTF.

This clonotype was recorded many times. The genes are TRBV7-8 and TRBJ2-5; 9 bases are shared with TRBD1. Germline V lookup: CDR1 SGHVS, CDR2 FQNEAQ. This CDR3 is 14 amino acids long. The J segment lost 2 bases and the V segment lost 8 bases, leaving 6 bases of the junction unmatched. CDR3 nucleotide sequence: TGTGCCAGCGGACGACAGGGGGTTCAAGAGACCCAGTACTTC. It specifies CASGRQGVQETQYF.

The chain recombines TRBV3-1 with TRBJ1-3, with D possibly TRBD1 on 5 matching bases. The germline V gene has CDR1 LGHDT and CDR2 YNNKEL (reference sequence). This CDR3 spans 15 amino acids. V was clipped by 0 bases and J by 0 bases, with 6 bases between them. The DNA for the CDR3 is TGTGCCAGCAGCCAAGAAGGGGCCTCTGGAAACACCATATATTTT. It translates to CASSQEGASGNTIYF. Using reference TRBV3-1 and TRBJ1-3 for the parts outside the CDR3, the full variable domain is DTAVSQTPKYLVTQMGNDKSIKCEQNLGHDTMYWYKQDSKKFLKIMFSYNNKELIINETVPNRFSPKSPDKAHLNLHINSLELGDSAVYFCASSQEGASGNTIYFGEGSWLTVV.

This clonotype was picked up a small number of times. The chain joins TRBV2 to TRBJ2-7, with a possible D match to TRBD1 (5 bases). The CDR3 has 14 residues. V lost 3 bases to trimming and J lost 2 bases, with 11 bases between them. Germline CDR1 SNHLY, CDR2 FYNNEI. CDR3 amino acids: CASSDQGVAYEQYF. The CDR3 nucleotides are TGTGCCAGCAGTGATCAGGGCGTCGCCTACGAGCAGTACTTC.

This clonotype was picked up a small number of times. The CDR3 loop reads CASSLDESPLHF. The DNA of the CDR3 is TGTGCCAGCAGCTTAGATGAATCACCCCTCCACTTT. The chain uses TRBV7-9 and TRBJ1-6; D not resolved. V lost 1 base, J lost 10 bases, and 5 bases lay in between. Per germline, CDR1 SEHNR and CDR2 FQNEAQ (reference sequence). There are 12 residues in the CDR3.

In its sample, this clonotype was seen many times. The genes are TRBV19 and TRBJ2-2; 9 bases match TRBD2. The ends lost 1 base at V and 6 bases at J; junction bases unmatched: 3. The length of the CDR3 is 15 residues. Per the germline V gene, CDR1 is LNHDA and CDR2 is SQIVND (reference sequence). Here the CDR3 reads CASSIGTSASGELFF. CDR3 DNA sequence: TGTGCCAGTAGTATAGGGACTAGCGCATCCGGGGAGCTGTTTTTT. Using reference TRBV19 and TRBJ2-2 for the parts outside the CDR3, the full variable domain is DGGITQSPKYLFRKEGQNVTLSCEQNLNHDAMYWYRQDPGQGLRLIYYSQIVNDFQKGDIAEGYSVSREKKESFPLTVTSAQKNPTAFYLCASSIGTSASGELFFGEGSRLTVL.

This clonotype was seen many times. This sequence joins TRBV25-1 and TRBJ1-1, with TRBD1 matching 7 bases. This CDR3 region has 14 residues. V was clipped by 5 bases and J by 2 bases; unmatched bases: 5. Germline loops: CDR1 MGHDK, CDR2 SYGVNS. Written as DNA, the CDR3 is TGTGCCAGCAGTCCAAGGGGGCTCAACACTGAAGCTTTCTTT. This encodes CASSPRGLNTEAFF.

The chain uses TRBV28 and TRBJ2-7; D is perhaps TRBD1 or TRBD2 (6 bases each). The ends were cut back, 11 bases at V and 5 bases at J, with 28 bases in the middle. This CDR3 region has 16 residues. CDR1 and CDR2 from the germline V gene are MDHEN and SYDVKM. CDR3 bases: TGTGCCGCCAGCAGTTTAATTCGGGGGCGCGGCCACGAGCAGTACTTC. It is translated as CAASSLIRGRGHEQYF.

V usage is TRBV29-1 and J usage is TRBJ2-2; D not certain. CDR1 is SQVTM, CDR2 ANQGSEA, per germline. The V and J ends lost 1 base and 0 bases respectively, with 15 bases between them. This CDR3 has 17 residues. Here the CDR3 DNA reads TGCAGCGTTGAAGCCCACCGACTCCCACCGAACACCGGGGAGCTGTTTTTT. This encodes CSVEAHRLPPNTGELFF.

In DNA form, the CDR3 reads TGTGCCAGCAGCTTAGATCTCATTTCGCGGGAGGGCCACTACAATGAGCAGTTCTTC. This codes for CASSLDLISREGHYNEQFF. The chain employs TRBV11-2 and TRBJ2-1, with 9 bases matching TRBD2. Germline V lookup: CDR1 SGHAT, CDR2 FQNNGV. CDR3 length: 19 residues. J was trimmed by 3 bases and V by 0 bases; bases with no gene match: 12.

This clonotype was picked up one time. The V and J genes are TRBV2 and TRBJ2-3, with 8 bases fitting TRBD1. The ends lost 6 bases at V and 1 base at J; junction bases unmatched: 9. The CDR3 is 16 amino acids. Germline V gene data show CDR1 as SNHLY and CDR2 as FYNNEI. The CDR3, as DNA: TGTGCCAGCAGATCTCTCCCGGGACAGGGCACAGATACGCAGTATTTT. Translation: CASRSLPGQGTDTQYF.

This clonotype was counted only a few times. The CDR3 is CASMGGGFYEQYF. In DNA, the CDR3 is TGTGCCAGTATGGGTGGGGGCTTTTACGAGCAGTACTTC. V usage is TRBV6-1 and J usage is TRBJ2-7, with D maybe TRBD1 (6 bases). The germline V gene encodes CDR1 MNHNS and CDR2 SASEGT. V gave up 9 bases and J gave up 4 bases, with 16 bases separating them. The CDR3 loop spans 13 amino acids.

The V gene is TRBV28, the J gene TRBJ2-3; TRBD2 matches at 11 bases. Looked up from germline, CDR1 is MDHEN and CDR2 is SYDVKM. The CDR3 consists of 20 residues. V shed 2 bases, J shed 2 bases, and the junction held 15 bases outside the gene matches. The CDR3 reads CASSLDLIAGGPWNTDTQYF. In DNA form, the CDR3 reads TGTGCCAGCAGTTTAGATTTAATAGCGGGAGGGCCTTGGAACACAGATACGCAGTATTTT.

This clonotype was observed a handful of times. CDR3 DNA sequence: TGTGCCAGCAGCTTAGCGGGGGTAACCATCACCGGGGAGCTGTTTTTT. Translated, it gives CASSLAGVTITGELFF. This chain uses TRBV7-4 with TRBJ2-2, with D perhaps matching TRBD1 or TRBD2 (5 bases each). Germline V lookup: CDR1 SGHVT, CDR2 SQSDAQ. V was pared by 0 bases and J by 4 bases, with 12 bases between. The CDR3 extends over 16 amino acids.

This clonotype has only a few counts. This chain joins TRBV6-2 or TRBV6-3 and TRBJ2-2; 9 bases agree with TRBD2. Germline V CDR1 and CDR2: MNHEY, SVGEGT. This CDR3 contains 17 residues. V trimming: 5 bases; J trimming: 3 bases; junction bases outside the gene matches: 10. This CDR3 is CASSEETLAGHTGELFF. Here the CDR3 DNA reads TGTGCCAGCAGTGAAGAAACCCTAGCGGGACACACCGGGGAGCTGTTTTTT.

This clonotype was counted at least ten times. This chain joins TRBV30 and TRBJ2-5; possibly TRBD2 for D (5 bases). V shed 0 bases and J shed 8 bases, with 13 bases lying between them. The CDR3 loop spans 13 amino acids. The germline gives CDR1 GTSNPN, CDR2 SVGIG (reference sequence). CDR3 region: CAWSVKESGTQYF. CDR3 sequence (DNA): TGTGCCTGGAGTGTAAAAGAATCGGGAACCCAGTACTTC.

This clonotype was detected ten times or more. The chain couples TRBV24-1 to TRBJ2-7; 10 nucleotides line up with TRBD1. This CDR3 is 13 amino acids long. CDR1 is KGHDR and CDR2 is SFDVKD in the germline V gene. Unmatched junction bases numbered 1, after V lost 4 bases and J lost 5 bases. CDR3 sequence reads: CATSDGTGDEQYF. The CDR3 coding sequence is TGTGCCACCAGTGACGGGACAGGGGACGAGCAGTACTTC.

The gene calls are TRBV28 and TRBJ2-7; 9 bases are a match to TRBD1. The germline CDR1 and CDR2 sequences are MDHEN and SYDVKM. The junction had 14 bases not matched to a gene; V was cut back by 2 bases and J by 3 bases. The CDR3 length is 18 residues. As DNA, the CDR3 is TGTGCCAGCAGTTTAGGTTCGAGGGGCCCGGGACAGGGCTACGAGCAGTACTTC. It encodes CASSLGSRGPGQGYEQYF.

This clonotype was observed a few times. As DNA, the CDR3 is TGTGCCAGCAGGTCGGGTGGGAGGGGCACTGAAGCTTTCTTT. It specifies CASRSGGRGTEAFF. The chain uses TRBV7-2 and TRBJ1-1, with D possibly matching TRBD1 (5 bases). V was trimmed by 6 bases and J by 4 bases, leaving 15 bases between them. Per germline, CDR1 SGHTA and CDR2 FQGNSA. The CDR3 extends over 14 amino acids.

The chain is built from TRBV6-5 and TRBJ2-7; possible D gene TRBD1, 7 bases. Between the trimmed V and J ends, which lost 4 bases and 0 bases, there was a span of 16 bases. The CDR3 totals 16 residues. The V gene's germline CDR1 is MNHEY and CDR2 SVGAGI. The CDR3: CASSSIGGGYSYEQYF. The CDR3 DNA follows: TGTGCCAGCAGTTCCATTGGAGGGGGCTACTCCTACGAGCAGTACTTC.

In its sample, this clonotype was seen many times. This rearrangement joins TRBV20-1 to TRBJ1-1; D unclear. The CDR3 loop spans 14 amino acids. Germline V gives CDR1 DFQATT, CDR2 SNEGSKA (reference sequence). Trimming shortened V by 3 bases and J by 1 base, and 12 bases separated the two germline ends. The CDR3 here is CSASPRHANTEAFF. In nucleotides, the CDR3 is TGCAGTGCTAGCCCAAGACACGCGAACACTGAAGCTTTCTTT.

This clonotype was counted only a few times. This chain uses TRBV6-1 with TRBJ2-5, with 7 bases aligning to TRBD1. Germline trimming cut 5 bases from V and 5 bases from J; bases unmatched to any gene: 8. CDR3 size: 14 residues. The germline gives CDR1 MNHNS, CDR2 SASEGT. CDR3 sequence (DNA): TGTGCCAGCAGTCCCGAGGGGGCCTGGGAGACCCAGTACTTC. This translates into CASSPEGAWETQYF.

This clonotype has at least ten counts. CDR3 amino acids: CASNRQGVAGELFF. The CDR3 coding sequence is TGTGCCAGCAATCGACAGGGAGTCGCCGGGGAGCTGTTTTTT. The chain joins TRBV28 to TRBJ2-2; the match to TRBD1 covers 7 bases. Germline loops: CDR1 MDHEN, CDR2 SYDVKM. The junction had 8 bases not matched to a gene; V was cut back by 7 bases and J by 6 bases. This CDR3 contains 14 residues.

V usage is TRBV6-5 and J usage is TRBJ1-1; 8 bases align to TRBD1. The CDR3 loop spans 16 amino acids. Trimming at V came to 1 base and at J to 4 bases, leaving 8 bases not matched to a gene. CDR1 and CDR2 from the germline V gene are MNHEY and SVGAGI. The DNA for the CDR3 is TGTGCCAGCAGTTACTTAGCAGGGGGCATGGGCACTGAAGCTTTCTTT. Protein product: CASSYLAGGMGTEAFF.

This clonotype was observed at least ten times. The V gene is TRBV6-2 or TRBV6-3, the J gene TRBJ2-5, with TRBD2 identical over 9 bases. Germline CDR1 MNHEY, CDR2 SVGEGT. V was pared by 4 bases and J by 5 bases, with 14 bases of the junction left unmatched. The length of the CDR3 is 17 residues. The CDR3 bases are TGTGCCAGCAGTTTGGGACTAGCCGAAGGAACCCATGAGACCCAGTACTTC. Residues: CASSLGLAEGTHETQYF.